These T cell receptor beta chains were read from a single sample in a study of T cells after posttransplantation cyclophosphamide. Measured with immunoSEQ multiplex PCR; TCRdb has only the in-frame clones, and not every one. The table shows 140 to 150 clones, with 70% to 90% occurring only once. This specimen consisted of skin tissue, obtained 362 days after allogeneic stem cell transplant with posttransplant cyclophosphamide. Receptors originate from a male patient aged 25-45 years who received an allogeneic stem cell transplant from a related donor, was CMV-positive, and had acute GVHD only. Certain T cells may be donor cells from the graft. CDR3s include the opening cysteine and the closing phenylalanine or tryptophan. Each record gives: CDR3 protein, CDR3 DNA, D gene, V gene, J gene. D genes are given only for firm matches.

CDR3aa: CASSAAMGGRELFF
CDR3nt: TGTGCCAGCAGTGCAGCAATGGGGGGGAGGGAGCTGTTTTTT
d_gene: TRBD2
v_gene: TRBV6-1
j_gene: TRBJ2-2

CDR3aa: CASSSGGTGELFF
CDR3nt: TGTGCCAGCTCTAGCGGGGGGACCGGGGAGCTGTTTTTT
d_gene: TRBD2
v_gene: TRBV6-5
j_gene: TRBJ2-2